The 16 T cell receptor beta chains reported below all come from one sample, sequenced in a study of OX40 agonist ivuxolimab in advanced cancers. TCRdb's copy holds only in-frame clones and misses some; the assay was immunoSEQ multiplex PCR. The sample has roughly 36,000 clones, roughly 80% seen once. The material was CD4+ or CD8+ T cells sorted from blood, obtained in a trial of the OX40 agonist ivuxolimab. The source of these receptors is an adult with an advanced solid tumor such as melanoma, head and neck, liver or kidney cancer.

This chain uses TRBV7-9 with TRBJ2-7, with 9 bases that match TRBD2. CDR1 and CDR2 from the germline V gene are SEHNR and FQNEAQ (reference sequence). The junction had 11 bases not matched to a gene; V was cut back by 3 bases and J by 5 bases. CDR3 size: 16 residues. This CDR3 is CASSLGLAGKVDEQYF. The CDR3 DNA follows: TGTGCCAGCAGCTTGGGCCTAGCGGGAAAGGTGGACGAGCAGTACTTC.

The V gene is TRBV7-9, the J gene TRBJ2-5, with 8 bases matching TRBD1. V was clipped by 0 bases and J by 5 bases; unmatched bases: 5. Germline V gene sequence: CDR1 SEHNR, CDR2 FQNEAQ (reference sequence). The CDR3 sequence is 15 residues long. This CDR3 is CASSLAQGAYETQYF. For the CDR3, the DNA is TGTGCCAGCAGCTTAGCCCAGGGGGCTTATGAGACCCAGTACTTC.

This clone appeared once. The chain carries TRBV10-2 and TRBJ1-2; D ambiguous. CDR3 length: 16 amino acids. Looked up from germline, CDR1 is WSHSY and CDR2 is SAAADI. Trimming left V 3 bases short and J 7 bases short, with 21 bases between. Written as DNA, the CDR3 is TGCGCCAGCAGTGACGCCAGACACGGGCTGGGAGGTGGCTACACCTTC. Amino acid sequence: CASSDARHGLGGGYTF.

The chain employs TRBV28 and TRBJ2-3; 8 nucleotides align to TRBD1. V shed 2 bases, J shed 6 bases, and the junction held 7 bases outside the gene matches. The CDR3 is made up of 15 amino acids. CDR1 is MDHEN and CDR2 is SYDVKM in the germline V gene. This CDR3 is CASSLEDRGRDTQYF. DNA for the CDR3: TGTGCCAGCAGTTTAGAAGACAGGGGTCGCGATACGCAGTATTTT.

The chain couples TRBV6-6 to TRBJ2-7; D is perhaps TRBD2 (6 bases). The V gene lost 6 bases and the J gene lost 0 bases, with 12 bases spanning the gap. This CDR3 is built from 14 residues. The germline V gene encodes CDR1 MNHNY and CDR2 SVGAGI (reference sequence). The CDR3, as DNA: TGTGCCAGCAGGGCGGGGATTTCCTCCTACGAGCAGTACTTC. Its protein product is CASRAGISSYEQYF.

In this sample, this clone turned up once. V is TRBV6-1 and J is TRBJ1-6; D is undetermined. The germline V gene encodes CDR1 MNHNS and CDR2 SASEGT. V was cut by 0 bases and J by 7 bases, with 7 bases left in between. CDR3 length equals 14 residues. The CDR3 DNA is TGTGCCAGCAGTGAAGCCACAGAGAATTCACCCCTCCACTTT. Protein product: CASSEATENSPLHF.

This rearrangement joins TRBV7-6 to TRBJ2-3; maybe TRBD2 (5 bases). The CDR3 has 12 residues. Germline-derived CDR1 and CDR2 are SGHVS and FNYEAQ. V shed 4 bases and J shed 6 bases, with 8 bases lying between them. The CDR3 sequence: CASSSRGDTQYF. In DNA form, the CDR3 reads TGTGCCAGCAGCTCCCGGGGTGATACGCAGTATTTT.

The V gene is TRBV2, the J gene TRBJ2-7; D unresolved. CDR1 is SNHLY and CDR2 is FYNNEI in the germline V gene. This CDR3 is built from 11 residues. V lost 5 bases and J 3 bases, leaving 5 bases between the germline ends. DNA of the CDR3: TGTGCCAGCAGTCCCAACTACGAGCAGTACTTC. Its translation is CASSPNYEQYF.

The chain joins TRBV2 to TRBJ2-5, with no clear D. V shed 3 bases and J shed 5 bases, with 7 bases lying between them. CDR3 length: 12 residues. In germline, CDR1 is SNHLY, CDR2 FYNNEI. The CDR3 loop is CASSEIGETQYF. CDR3 nucleotide sequence: TGTGCCAGCAGTGAGATCGGGGAGACCCAGTACTTC.

This clone was detected many times. This sequence joins TRBV28 and TRBJ2-1; 7 bases fit TRBD2. This CDR3 comprises 15 residues. V shed 7 bases, J shed 4 bases, and the junction held 10 bases outside the gene matches. Germline V gives CDR1 MDHEN, CDR2 SYDVKM. CDR3 protein: CASTLDWREYNEQFF. The CDR3 nucleotides are TGTGCCAGCACCCTTGACTGGCGGGAGTACAATGAGCAGTTCTTC.

This rearrangement joins TRBV7-3 to TRBJ1-4; 9 bases line up with TRBD1. From germline, CDR1 is SGHTA and CDR2 FQGTGA. V dropped 2 bases and J dropped 10; count of bases not matched to a gene: 14. The CDR3 is 17 amino acids. The CDR3 sequence: CASSLRLGRTGAGKLFF. In nucleotides, the CDR3 is TGTGCCAGCAGCTTACGACTCGGTAGGACAGGGGCTGGAAAACTGTTTTTT.

The genes are TRBV5-4 and TRBJ2-5, with 7 bases fitting TRBD2. The trim removed 2 bases at V and 4 bases at J, leaving 2 bases unmatched. Germline V lookup: CDR1 SGHNT, CDR2 YYREEE (reference sequence). This CDR3 contains 13 residues. The CDR3 protein is CASSFPGGETQYF. In DNA form, the CDR3 reads TGTGCCAGCAGCTTCCCGGGGGGAGAGACCCAGTACTTC.

This clone was seen a few times. V is TRBV15 and J is TRBJ1-5; 8 nucleotides line up with TRBD1. CDR1 is LNHNV and CDR2 is YYDKDF in the germline V gene (reference sequence). There are 16 residues in the CDR3. The V and J ends lost 5 bases and 4 bases, in that order; junction bases with no gene match: 10. CDR3 sequence: CATSPGTGRGNQPQHF. The CDR3 coding sequence is TGTGCCACCAGCCCTGGGACAGGTCGTGGGAATCAGCCCCAGCATTTT.

The chain recombines TRBV28 with TRBJ1-5; TRBD1 might be the D (5 bases). V lost 7 bases, J lost 6 bases, and 16 bases lay in between. The germline CDR1 and CDR2 sequences are MDHEN and SYDVKM. The CDR3 extends over 14 amino acids. CDR3 loop: CASIKGRGSQPQHF. As DNA, the CDR3 is TGTGCCAGCATCAAAGGAAGGGGCAGTCAGCCCCAGCATTTT.

This clone was observed a single time. The genes are TRBV2 and TRBJ2-7; the match to TRBD1 covers 7 bases. The CDR3 contains 15 residues. Germline V CDR1 and CDR2: SNHLY, FYNNEI. V was pared by 4 bases and J by 5 bases, with 11 bases of the junction left unmatched. In DNA, the CDR3 is TGTGCCAGCAGTGCCGGCCCGACAGGGCTGAACGAGCAGTACTTC. This encodes CASSAGPTGLNEQYF.

The chain combines TRBV6-6 with TRBJ2-7, with a possible D match to TRBD1 (5 bases). The germline V gene encodes CDR1 MNHNY and CDR2 SVGAGI (reference sequence). The CDR3 runs 13 residues. V was clipped by 5 bases and J by 1 base, with 9 bases between them. In DNA, the CDR3 is TGTGCCAGCAGTAGCCGACAGTCCTACGAGCAGTACTTC. It specifies CASSSRQSYEQYF.